This is a list of T cell receptor beta chains from one sample in a study of T cell responses to AZD1222 COVID-19 vaccine. The assay was immunoSEQ multiplex PCR, and TCRdb's table has in-frame clones only and misses some. The repertoire includes approximately 120,000 clones, approximately 82% of them detected once, and roughly a quarter sits in the top ten. Sequences were derived from peripheral blood, sampled 28 days after the second AZD1222 dose. The receptors shown here come from an adult who received the AZD1222 COVID-19 vaccine. CDR3s include the opening cysteine and the closing phenylalanine or tryptophan. The D gene is left open where the match is weak. Clone size is stated in some rows and not others, as once, few, many or a class when expanded.

CATSGLQTGQRETQYF,TGTGCCACCAGTGGACTACAGACGGGACAGCGAGAGACCCAGTACTTC,NA,NA,TRBJ2-5,TRBV15
CASSWRGQIAAFF,TGTGCCAGCAGTTGGCGGGGTCAAATAGCAGCTTTCTTT,NA,NA,TRBJ1-1,TRBV6-2/TRBV6-3
CASSLFGGTEGYTF,TGTGCCAGCAGCCTTTTTGGCGGTACGGAAGGCTACACCTTC,NA,NA,TRBJ1-2,TRBV7-9
CSPKGDRDYSNYGYTF,TGCAGCCCTAAAGGGGACAGGGACTACTCTAACTATGGCTACACCTTC,NA,TRBD1,TRBJ1-2,TRBV29-1
CASRQGALNNEQFF,TGTGCCAGCAGGCAGGGGGCTCTTAACAATGAGCAGTTCTTC,NA,TRBD1,TRBJ2-1,TRBV6-4
CASSSASGGTDTQYF,TGTGCCAGCAGCTCCGCTAGCGGGGGGACAGATACGCAGTATTTT,NA,TRBD2,TRBJ2-3,TRBV5-6
CATSDPTGGVYEQYF,TGTGCCACCAGTGACCCGACAGGGGGTGTCTACGAGCAGTACTTC,NA,TRBD1,TRBJ2-7,TRBV24-1
CASSPGYEQYF,TGTGCCAGCTCACCAGGCTACGAGCAGTACTTC,NA,NA,TRBJ2-7,TRBV18
CASSGTGASYGYTF,TGTGCCAGCAGCGGGACAGGAGCAAGCTATGGCTACACCTTC,NA,TRBD1,TRBJ1-2,TRBV3-1/TRBV3-2
CASSLFLGAGQPQHF,TGTGCCAGCAGCTTATTTCTCGGGGCGGGTCAGCCCCAGCATTTT,NA,NA,TRBJ1-5,TRBV11-2
CASSPSWGDNSPLHF,TGTGCCAGCAGTCCCTCCTGGGGGGACAATTCACCCCTCCACTTT,NA,NA,TRBJ1-6,TRBV2
CASTRAGGTDTQYF,TGTGCCAGCACCAGGGCCGGCGGCACAGATACGCAGTATTTT,NA,NA,TRBJ2-3,TRBV25-1
CASSLISGAGGTNEQFF,TGTGCCAGCAGCTTAATCAGTGGGGCCGGGGGGACCAATGAGCAGTTCTTC,NA,TRBD2,TRBJ2-1,TRBV11-3
CASSWGRPTGAPTYEQYF,TGTGCCAGCAGTTGGGGGAGACCGACAGGGGCTCCAACCTACGAGCAGTACTTC,NA,TRBD1,TRBJ2-7,TRBV2
CASSLGGGTDPYGYTF,TGTGCCAGCAGTTTAGGGGGAGGGACAGATCCTTATGGCTACACCTTC,NA,TRBD1,TRBJ1-2,TRBV28
CASSSMTVGGNTIYF,TGTGCCAGCAGTTCCATGACAGTCGGCGGAAACACCATATATTTT,NA,NA,TRBJ1-3,TRBV6-6
CAIRLDRNTGELFF,TGTGCCATCAGACTGGACAGGAACACCGGGGAGCTGTTTTTT,NA,NA,TRBJ2-2,TRBV10-3
CASSFGEDSNQPQHF,TGCGCCAGCAGCTTTGGGGAGGATAGCAATCAGCCCCAGCATTTT,NA,NA,TRBJ1-5,TRBV5-1
CASTTPGQGRTEAFF,TGTGCCAGCACCACCCCGGGACAGGGGAGAACTGAAGCTTTCTTT,NA,TRBD1,TRBJ1-1,TRBV6-5
CASSLSRGYGYTF,TGTGCCAGCAGTTTATCGCGGGGCTATGGCTACACCTTC,NA,NA,TRBJ1-2,TRBV28
CASSIVRGRTNSNQPQHF,TGTGCCAGTAGTATAGTAAGGGGCCGGACGAATAGCAATCAGCCCCAGCATTTT,NA,NA,TRBJ1-5,TRBV19
CASSERTDTGELFF,TGTGCCAGCAGTGAAAGGACCGACACCGGGGAGCTGTTTTTT,NA,NA,TRBJ2-2,TRBV6-4
CASSLNGGTEAFF,TGCGCCAGCAGCCTTAATGGGGGCACTGAAGCTTTCTTT,once,NA,TRBJ1-1,TRBV5-1
CASSFDGGRLPGANVLTF,TGTGCCAGCAGCTTTGACGGCGGCCGGCTACCTGGGGCCAACGTCCTGACTTTC,once,NA,TRBJ2-6,TRBV7-9